These 14 T cell receptor beta chains came from one sample sequenced in a study of memory CD4+ T cells and cytomegalovirus serostatus. Method: immunoSEQ multiplex PCR; TCRdb's copy keeps in-frame clones and lacks some. The sample contains around 50,000 clones, 60% to 80% of which appear only once. The sort gate was single viable CD3+CD4+CD8-CD45RO+ cells for memory CD4+ T cells. Source material: memory CD4+ T cells from blood. These receptors all come from an adult in good health and CMV-seronegative.

The gene calls are TRBV6-1 and TRBJ2-7; TRBD1 might be the D (6 bases). Germline-derived CDR1 and CDR2 are MNHNS and SASEGT. The CDR3 runs to 14 residues. Deletions cut 5 bases from V and 2 bases from J, with 13 bases between. CDR3 bases: TGTGCCAGCAGTTGGGAACAGGGAACCTACGAGCAGTACTTC. It encodes CASSWEQGTYEQYF.

This clone turned up a few times. The rearrangement joins TRBV19 to TRBJ2-3, with 7 bases identical to TRBD1. Germline V gene sequence: CDR1 LNHDA, CDR2 SQIVND (reference sequence). This CDR3 comprises 15 residues. J was trimmed by 2 bases and V by 4 bases; bases with no gene match: 6. The CDR3 protein is CASSKGALSTDTQYF. CDR3 DNA sequence: TGTGCCAGTAGTAAGGGGGCCCTCTCCACAGATACGCAGTATTTT.

V gene TRBV30 combines with J gene TRBJ2-2; 8 positions agree with TRBD2. Trimming removed 2 bases from V and 0 bases from J; junction bases left unmatched: 2. Germline CDR1 is GTSNPN and CDR2 is SVGIG (reference sequence). The CDR3 spans 15 residues. The CDR3 region is CAWSLGGANTGELFF. CDR3 nucleotide sequence: TGTGCCTGGAGTCTCGGGGGGGCGAACACCGGGGAGCTGTTTTTT.

The genes are TRBV28 and TRBJ1-2; no clear D gene. CDR1 is MDHEN and CDR2 is SYDVKM in the germline V gene. V lost 3 bases, J lost 8 bases, and 10 bases lay in between. The CDR3 has 12 residues. The CDR3 DNA reads as TGTGCCAGCAGTTTTGACGGGAGGGGCTACACCTTC. Its protein is CASSFDGRGYTF.

The V and J genes are TRBV30 and TRBJ1-1, with D possibly TRBD1 on 5 matching bases. This CDR3 is 11 amino acids long. Germline V gives CDR1 GTSNPN, CDR2 SVGIG (reference sequence). V lost 4 bases and J lost 11, with 14 bases in between. The chain's CDR3 is CAWNRRGAAFF. CDR3 coding DNA: TGTGCCTGGAATCGGAGAGGGGCGGCTTTCTTT.

V and J are TRBV5-4 and TRBJ2-1, with D unresolved. Germline lookup yields CDR1 SGHNT and CDR2 YYREEE (reference sequence). Trimming stripped 2 bases from V and 4 bases from J, with 7 bases between. The CDR3 sequence is 13 residues long. The CDR3 is CASSFTEYNEQFF. CDR3 sequence (DNA): TGTGCCAGCAGCTTTACAGAATACAATGAGCAGTTCTTC. The entire variable domain, with the rest obtained from reference TRBV5-4 and TRBJ2-1, is as follows: ETGVTQSPTHLIKTRGQQVTLRCSSQSGHNTVSWYQQALGQGPQFIFQYYREEENGRGNFPPRFSGLQFPNYSSELNVNALELDDSALYLCASSFTEYNEQFFGPGTRLTVL.

The CDR3 here is CASSQDQWQVYGYTF. DNA for the CDR3: TGTGCCAGCAGCCAAGATCAGTGGCAGGTCTATGGCTACACCTTC. This rearrangement joins TRBV4-2 to TRBJ1-2; D unresolved. Germline V gene data show CDR1 as LGHNA and CDR2 as YNFKEQ. This CDR3 has 15 residues. V was shortened by 0 bases and J by 4 bases, with 12 bases between the two germline ends.

The chain carries TRBV7-8 and TRBJ1-2, with TRBD1 matching 9 bases. CDR1 is SGHVS and CDR2 is FQNEAQ in the germline V gene. The CDR3 is made up of 15 amino acids. Unmatched junction bases numbered 5, after V lost 5 bases and J lost 1 base. CDR3 DNA: TGTGCCAGCAGCCTAAGGACAGGGGTTAACTATGGCTACACCTTC. Amino acids: CASSLRTGVNYGYTF.

The chain has TRBV25-1 and TRBJ2-5; D gene unclear. Germline V gives CDR1 MGHDK, CDR2 SYGVNS. The CDR3 consists of 15 residues. Between the trimmed V and J ends, which lost 4 bases and 4 bases, there was a span of 16 bases. The CDR3, as DNA: TGTGCCAGCAGTGCCGGAATATCAAAAATAGAGACCCAGTACTTC. Translation: CASSAGISKIETQYF. The complete variable domain, with remaining parts taken from reference TRBV25-1 and TRBJ2-5, reads EADIYQTPRYLVIGTGKKITLECSQTMGHDKMYWYQQDPGMELHLIHYSYGVNSTEKGDLSSESTVSRIRTEHFPLTLESARPSHTSQYLCASSAGISKIETQYFGPGTRLLVL.

The V and J genes are TRBV28 and TRBJ1-5, with 11 bases aligning to TRBD1. V shed 6 bases and J 2 bases; nucleotides not matched to a gene: 12. CDR1 and CDR2 from the germline V gene are MDHEN and SYDVKM. CDR3 size: 18 residues. The CDR3 here is CASSTLGTGGFGNQPQHF. The CDR3 DNA is TGTGCCAGCAGCACCTTGGGGACAGGGGGTTTCGGCAATCAGCCCCAGCATTTT. Variable domain in full (rest from reference TRBV28 and TRBJ1-5): DVKVTQSSRYLVKRTGEKVFLECVQDMDHENMFWYRQDPGLGLRLIYFSYDVKMKEKGDIPEGYSVSREKKERFSLILESASTNQTSMYLCASSTLGTGGFGNQPQHFGDGTRLSIL.

The V call is TRBV28, the J call TRBJ2-3, with TRBD2 matching 10 bases. Germline V CDR1 and CDR2: MDHEN, SYDVKM. CDR3 size: 15 residues. Trimming cost V 5 bases and J 6 bases; bases outside gene matches: 8. The CDR3 spells CASSGDSGRWDTQYF. In DNA form, the CDR3 reads TGTGCCAGCAGTGGGGATAGCGGGAGGTGGGATACGCAGTATTTT.

The V call is TRBV19, the J call TRBJ2-2; D possibly corresponds to TRBD1 (5 bases). V lost 5 bases and J lost 2, with 15 bases in between. Germline assignment: CDR1 LNHDA and CDR2 SQIVND (reference sequence). This CDR3 is 16 amino acids long. CDR3 amino acids: CASSWSRGRNTGELFF. The CDR3 nucleotides are TGTGCCAGTAGTTGGAGTAGGGGCCGAAACACCGGGGAGCTGTTTTTT. The variable domain in full, completed from reference TRBV19 and TRBJ2-2, reads DGGITQSPKYLFRKEGQNVTLSCEQNLNHDAMYWYRQDPGQGLRLIYYSQIVNDFQKGDIAEGYSVSREKKESFPLTVTSAQKNPTAFYLCASSWSRGRNTGELFFGEGSRLTVL.

V is TRBV6-1 and J is TRBJ1-1; D gene unclear. Trimming pared 4 bases from V and 1 base from J, leaving 16 bases between. Germline assignment: CDR1 MNHNS and CDR2 SASEGT. This CDR3 contains 16 residues. The CDR3 region is CASSARAVTANTEAFF. For the CDR3, the DNA is TGTGCCAGCAGTGCCCGTGCCGTAACAGCGAACACTGAAGCTTTCTTT.

In this sample, this clone turned up a few times. V and J are TRBV27 and TRBJ2-7; TRBD2 might be the D (5 bases). Germline CDR1 MNHEY, CDR2 SMNVEV (reference sequence). This CDR3 comprises 15 residues. V lost 6 bases and J 0 bases, leaving 15 bases between the germline ends. CDR3 sequence (DNA): TGTGCCAGCAGCGTACCGGGGTCTAGCTCCTACGAGCAGTACTTC. Translated, it gives CASSVPGSSSYEQYF.